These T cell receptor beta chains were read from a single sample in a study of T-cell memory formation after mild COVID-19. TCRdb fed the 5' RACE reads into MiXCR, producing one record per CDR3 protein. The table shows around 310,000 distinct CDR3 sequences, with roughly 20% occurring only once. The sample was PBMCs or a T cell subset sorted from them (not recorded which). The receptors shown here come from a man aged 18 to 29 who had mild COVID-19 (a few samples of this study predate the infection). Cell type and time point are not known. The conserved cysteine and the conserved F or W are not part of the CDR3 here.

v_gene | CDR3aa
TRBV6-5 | ASSPSAPDEQF
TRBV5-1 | ASSLSGMTQWDSPLH
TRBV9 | ASSVGELTDTQY
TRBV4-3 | ASSQDRDLSYNEQF
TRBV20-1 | SARDPQTGSYNSPLH
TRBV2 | ASSEYRQLNNEQF
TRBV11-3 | ASSLGQGNNEQF
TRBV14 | ASSRPLSRTVDSGANVLT
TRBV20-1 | SARDRRAGENTEAF
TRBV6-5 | ASRSHPRGNSPLH
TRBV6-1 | ASSEWVGTQY
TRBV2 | ATQGQGYQPQH
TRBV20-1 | SASPGTANQPQH
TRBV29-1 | SVFSVIGYGYT
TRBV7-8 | ASSQSLGTQY
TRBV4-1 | ASSQAPGAYEQY
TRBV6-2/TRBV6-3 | ASSYVGTPQVF
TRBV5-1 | ATRRWSDTEAF
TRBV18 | ASSPQPLSGGLNTGELF
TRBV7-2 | ASSFLAASYNEQF
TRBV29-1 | SVVRAPEAF
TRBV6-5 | ASSYSGGRQETQY
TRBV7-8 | ASSLVLAGIYEQY
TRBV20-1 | SARDLRQAEETQY
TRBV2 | ASSEGQGRGYT
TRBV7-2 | ASSRTGWYEKLF
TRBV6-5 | ASSYSYGSNQPQH
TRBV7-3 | ASSLDTGTDTQY
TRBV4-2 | ASSPPQGAGANVLT
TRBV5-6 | ASSASGAGTQY
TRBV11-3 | ASSSGGSGGLDEQF
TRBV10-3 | ATLASGTSYEQY